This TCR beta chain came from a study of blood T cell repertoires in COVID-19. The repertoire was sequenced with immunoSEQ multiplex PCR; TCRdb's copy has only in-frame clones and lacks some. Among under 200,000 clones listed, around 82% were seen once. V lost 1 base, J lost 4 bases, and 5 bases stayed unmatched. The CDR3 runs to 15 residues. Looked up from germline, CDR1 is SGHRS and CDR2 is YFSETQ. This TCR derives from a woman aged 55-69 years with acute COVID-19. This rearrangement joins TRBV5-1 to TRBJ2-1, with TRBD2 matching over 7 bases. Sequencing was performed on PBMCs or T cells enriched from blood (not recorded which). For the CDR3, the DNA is TGCGCCAGCAGCTTGTCGGCTAGCGGATACAATGAGCAGTTCTTC. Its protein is CASSLSASGYNEQFF.